Listed here is a single T cell receptor beta chain. Its antigen is undetermined. The data stem from a study of cytomegalovirus exposure and HLA in healthy donors. Study-wide points: Other equally common chains were less clonally expanded than HLA-associated TCR beta chains, a later analysis showed. An analysis that was carried out later associated some 17,000 TCR beta sequences with HLA alleles at 0.05 false discovery rate.

Each donor was healthy, and each was a bone marrow donor. Primers for the PCR totalled 60 Vbeta and 13 Jbeta. Here immunoSEQ multiplex PCR was the method, and the copy in TCRdb shows in-frame clones only, minus some. The sample lists 150,000 or so clones, about 80% occurring once. The material sequenced was PBMCs. The sequence was collected from a man aged 18 to 35 in good health and CMV-seropositive.

The CDR3 DNA reads TGCGCCAGCAGCTTCAAACAGAACACTGAAGCTTTCTTT. This translates into CASSFKQNTEAFF. V is TRBV5-1 and J is TRBJ1-1; D is uncertain. The CDR3 spans 13 residues. With 2 bases removed from V and 1 base from J, the gap between germline ends came to 6 bases. CDR1 and CDR2 from the germline V gene are SGHRS and YFSETQ.